One sample yielded the 18 T cell receptor beta chains listed below, sequenced in a study of cytomegalovirus exposure and HLA in healthy donors. The PCR made use of 60 Vbeta and 13 Jbeta primers. Assay: immunoSEQ multiplex PCR; the TCRdb copy retains only in-frame clones and omits some. This table holds 200,000 to 300,000 clones, 81% found once. The specimen was PBMCs. The receptors shown here come from a woman in her sixties or seventies in good health and CMV-seropositive.

This rearrangement joins TRBV9 to TRBJ1-1; weak D call: TRBD1 (5 bases). The V end lost 0 bases, the J end lost 4 bases, and 10 bases lay between the germline ends. Germline V gene lookup returns CDR1 SGDLS and CDR2 YYNGEE. There are 14 residues in the CDR3. This CDR3 is CASSVDMQGTEAFF. CDR3 nucleotides: TGTGCCAGCAGCGTAGACATGCAGGGCACTGAAGCTTTCTTT.

This clone showed up just a few times. The chain joins TRBV2 to TRBJ2-5, with a possible D match to TRBD1 (6 bases). Trimming removed 2 bases at V and 4 bases at J, with 11 bases between. Germline V gene data show CDR1 as SNHLY and CDR2 as FYNNEI. This CDR3 has 14 amino acids. Written as DNA, the CDR3 is TGTGCCAGCAGTGAAAATCGCAGGGGAGAGACCCAGTACTTC. Encoded protein: CASSENRRGETQYF.

The genes are TRBV5-6 and TRBJ1-1, with a possible D match to TRBD1 (6 bases). The CDR3 runs 16 residues. The germline V and J ends were trimmed by 1 base and 1 base, with 14 bases remaining between them. Germline V gene sequence: CDR1 SGHDT, CDR2 YYEEEE. The CDR3 loop reads CASSLPKGHPNTEAFF. The CDR3, as DNA: TGTGCCAGCAGCTTGCCTAAGGGACACCCGAACACTGAAGCTTTCTTT.

The V call is TRBV27, the J call TRBJ1-6; TRBD1 agrees at 7 bases. CDR1 is MNHEY and CDR2 is SMNVEV in the germline V gene (reference sequence). With V trimmed by 7 bases and J by 7 bases, 7 bases remained unmatched. The CDR3 has 14 amino acids. Written as DNA, the CDR3 is TGTGCCAGCAAATTACAGGGGAGGAATTCACCCCTCCACTTT. Its protein product is CASKLQGRNSPLHF.

The rearrangement links TRBV5-1 to TRBJ2-1, with 8 bases aligning to TRBD1. With 0 bases clipped from V and 7 bases from J, the junction kept 0 bases outside the gene matches. The CDR3 is 13 amino acids. The germline V gene encodes CDR1 SGHRS and CDR2 YFSETQ. The DNA of the CDR3 is TGCGCCAGCAGCTTGGGACAGGGGAATGAGCAGTTCTTC. Translating it yields CASSLGQGNEQFF.

The chain carries TRBV4-1 and TRBJ2-1, with D perhaps matching TRBD2 (6 bases). There are 15 residues in the CDR3. V lost 5 bases and J 6 bases, leaving 17 bases between the germline ends. Looked up from germline, CDR1 is MGHRA and CDR2 is YSYEKL. The CDR3: CASSVRDLGGNEQFF. DNA for the CDR3: TGCGCCAGCAGCGTCCGGGACTTGGGGGGCAATGAGCAGTTCTTC.

This sequence joins TRBV27 and TRBJ2-1; D gene ambiguous. Per the germline V gene, CDR1 is MNHEY and CDR2 is SMNVEV (reference sequence). This CDR3 is built from 14 residues. The ends were cut back, 5 bases at V and 5 bases at J, with 13 bases in the middle. The CDR3 reads CASSPLTWNNEQFF. The CDR3 DNA follows: TGTGCCAGCAGTCCATTGACATGGAACAATGAGCAGTTCTTC.

This chain links TRBV14 with TRBJ1-6; D possibly corresponds to TRBD1 (5 bases). Trimming took off 0 bases at V and 8 bases at J, with 17 bases between the two ends. The length of the CDR3 is 17 residues. Germline V gene sequence: CDR1 SGHDN, CDR2 FVKESK. As DNA, the CDR3 is TGTGCCAGCAGCCAAGACCCCAGGGTTAAGAAACATTCACCCCTCCACTTT. This encodes CASSQDPRVKKHSPLHF.

There are a few counts of this clone. The chain employs TRBV6-1 and TRBJ2-7; 13 nucleotides align to TRBD2. The CDR3 runs 13 residues. Trimming at V came to 7 bases and at J to 4 bases, leaving 1 base not matched to a gene. Germline values: CDR1 MNHNS, CDR2 SASEGT. The CDR3 DNA reads as TGTGCCAGCACGGGACTAGCGGGATACGAGCAGTACTTC. This translates into CASTGLAGYEQYF.

As for this clone: The junction shows a germline mismatch at one end, possibly a read error. This chain links TRBV7-7 with TRBJ2-5, with 7 positions matching TRBD1. The DNA end is a closer match to TRBJ2-7, so the J assignment may be wrong. The CDR3 spans 13 residues. Germline assignment: CDR1 SSHAT and CDR2 FNYEAQ (reference sequence). This CDR3 reads CASSSWTGTEQYF. The CDR3 DNA follows: TGTGCTAGCAGCTCTTGGACAGGTACCGAGCAGTACTTC.

The CDR3 DNA reads as TGTGCCAGCAGTGAGTTACAGAATACCGGGGAGCTGTTTTTT. Protein sequence: CASSELQNTGELFF. The chain employs TRBV6-1 and TRBJ2-2, with D unresolved. The germline gives CDR1 MNHNS, CDR2 SASEGT. Trimming removed 3 bases at V and 5 bases at J, with 10 bases between. The CDR3 extends over 14 amino acids.

V usage is TRBV27 and J usage is TRBJ2-2; 7 nucleotides agree with TRBD2. The CDR3 loop spans 12 amino acids. Germline V gene sequence: CDR1 MNHEY, CDR2 SMNVEV (reference sequence). With V trimmed by 8 bases and J by 7 bases, 4 bases remained unmatched. CDR3 region: CASGRGLGELFF. CDR3 DNA sequence: TGTGCCAGCGGGAGGGGACTCGGGGAGCTGTTTTTT.

With regard to this clone: Within the sample, other DNA sequences also encode this same CDR3. The rearrangement links TRBV6-5 to TRBJ2-2; D is unclear. V was trimmed by 0 bases and J by 5 bases, leaving 7 bases between them. Germline V lookup: CDR1 MNHEY, CDR2 SVGAGI. CDR3 length: 14 residues. For the CDR3, the DNA is TGTGCCAGCAGTTACTCGAGAATTACCGGGGAGCTGTTTTTT. Encoded protein: CASSYSRITGELFF.

This clone was seen more than once but under ten times. The chain carries TRBV7-2 and TRBJ2-5, with 8 positions matching TRBD2. The V gene's germline CDR1 is SGHTA and CDR2 FQGNSA. The CDR3 is made up of 15 amino acids. J lost 1 base, V lost 1 base, and 2 bases had no gene match. The CDR3 DNA reads TGTGCCAGCAGCTTAGTAGCGGGAATCCAAGAGACCCAGTACTTC. Its protein product is CASSLVAGIQETQYF.

This chain joins TRBV2 and TRBJ2-3, with 9 bases identical to TRBD2. The CDR3 length is 16 residues. J gave up 2 bases and V 10 bases, and 13 bases lay outside the gene matches. Germline-derived CDR1 and CDR2 are SNHLY and FYNNEI. The CDR3 loop reads CATKRGLAGNTDTQYF. Written as DNA, the CDR3 is TGTGCCACAAAGCGGGGGCTAGCGGGAAACACAGATACGCAGTATTTT.

V usage is TRBV7-2 and J usage is TRBJ2-1; 7 positions agree with TRBD2. The CDR3 has 14 amino acids. J lost 8 bases, V lost 6 bases, and 10 bases had no gene match. Germline V lookup: CDR1 SGHTA, CDR2 FQGNSA. The CDR3: CASRGRAGGDEQFF. The CDR3 nucleotides read TGTGCCAGCAGGGGGAGGGCCGGGGGTGATGAGCAGTTCTTC.

The chain couples TRBV6-5 to TRBJ1-1; possible D gene TRBD1, 5 bases. Trimming cost V 5 bases and J 5 bases, with 18 bases left between them. CDR3 length: 15 amino acids. CDR1 MNHEY and CDR2 SVGAGI come from the germline V gene. CDR3 loop: CASSRGWVEGTEAFF. The CDR3 DNA reads TGTGCCAGCAGTCGGGGATGGGTGGAGGGGACTGAAGCTTTCTTT.

The gene calls are TRBV2 and TRBJ1-4; 7 nucleotides align to TRBD1. The CDR3 spans 14 residues. CDR1 is SNHLY, CDR2 FYNNEI, per germline. V gave up 6 bases and J gave up 5 bases; unmatched junction bases: 6. The CDR3 DNA sequence: TGTGCCAGCAGACTCGGGACAGCCAATGAAAAACTGTTTTTT. It is translated as CASRLGTANEKLFF.